This TCR beta chain was recorded in a study of cytomegalovirus exposure and HLA in healthy donors. Points from the study as a whole: Many donors carried some public TCRs, although rarity characterized most TCR sequences. High specificity and sensitivity for cytomegalovirus status were reported for the classifier. That first-cohort TCR clusters tended to co-occur in the 100 to 150 validation repertoires was found in a later analysis.

Germline CDR1 is LNHNV and CDR2 is YYDKDF (reference sequence). Trimming cost V 3 bases and J 4 bases, with 9 bases left between them. The CDR3 covers 14 residues. Repertoires were generated with immunoSEQ multiplex PCR, while TCRdb's copy carries only in-frame clones and drops some. The table shows around 61,000 clones, with around nine tenths occurring only once. Comment on this clone: Its antigen is as yet unknown.

V is TRBV15 and J is TRBJ1-4, with D unresolved. The TCR comes from a man aged 18 to 29 in good health and CMV-seronegative. The material sequenced was PBMCs. CDR3 coding DNA: TGTGCCACCAGCAGGGTCCGGGGTAATGAAAAACTGTTTTTT. Residues: CATSRVRGNEKLFF.